The 3 T cell receptor beta chains presented below share a single source sample, sequenced in a study of blood T cells in healthy people across ages. The use of a sample-barcoded 5' primer and a J-beta primer mix characterized a second PCR of roughly 7 to 11 cycles. A single record per CDR3 protein comes from TCRdb applying MiXCR to the 5' RACE reads. The top ten clones hold roughly 19% of a sample with 650,000 to 800,000 distinct CDR3 sequences, around two fifths of them seen once. Material: blood. Receptors originate from a man aged 60 to 69 in good health.

The chain uses TRBV29-1 and TRBJ2-3; 7 nucleotides line up with TRBD2. Germline V gene data show CDR1 as SQVTM and CDR2 as ANQGSEA. The CDR3 consists of 15 residues. Trimming at V came to 3 bases and at J to 6 bases, leaving 12 bases not matched to a gene. CDR3 residues: CSVDVQATGGDTQYF. Here the CDR3 DNA reads TGCAGCGTTGATGTCCAGGCCACCGGGGGGGATACGCAGTATTTT.

The chain combines TRBV12-3 or TRBV12-4 with TRBJ1-2, with D possibly TRBD1 on 6 matching bases. V was pared by 7 bases and J by 4 bases, with 13 bases between. This CDR3 is 13 amino acids long. CDR3: CASTRRGGYGYTF. In nucleotides, the CDR3 is TGTGCCAGCACTCGGAGAGGGGGCTATGGCTACACCTTC.

The chain couples TRBV5-4 to TRBJ2-7, with 7 bases that match TRBD2. The DNA end is more similar to TRBJ2-5, so the J call may be wrong. From germline, CDR1 is SGHNT and CDR2 YYREEE (reference sequence). The CDR3 sequence is 13 residues long. CDR3 amino acids: CASRTGTTETQYF. DNA of the CDR3: TGTGCCAGCCGCACCGGGACTACGGAGACCCAGTACTTC.